This T cell receptor (beta chain) comes out of a study of blood T cell repertoires in COVID-19. Across the whole study: Italy, Spain and the United States were the sources of the convalescent and acute COVID-19 samples.

The CDR3 extends over 14 amino acids. Germline CDR1 and CDR2: MDHEN and SYDVKM. After removal of 5 bases from V and 3 bases from J, the junction contained 3 bases not matched to a gene. As processed by the authors: Amplification from reference gene primers served as the basis for estimated nucleated cell counts. Produced via immunoSEQ multiplex PCR; TCRdb's table is partial and in-frame only. From that table come the V and J calls and clone size; the DNA was used to work out D and trimming. Seen here are 120,000 to 150,000 clones, roughly 83% observed once, and the top ten hold 5.5%. Enrollees, about 18 to 95 years old, lived in 24 US areas. Categorization into cohorts depended on clinical history that participants reported.

What was sequenced was PBMCs or T cells enriched from blood (not recorded which). The origin of this receptor is a man between 35 and 55 years old with acute COVID-19. The genes are TRBV28 and TRBJ1-5, with 8 bases matching TRBD1. The CDR3: CASSQGQVNQPQHF. The CDR3 DNA is TGTGCCAGCAGTCAGGGACAGGTCAATCAGCCCCAGCATTTT.